The entry below describes one TCR beta chain. Its antigen remains unidentified. Assay: immunoSEQ multiplex PCR; the TCRdb copy retains only in-frame clones and omits some. The sample has around 64,000 clones, about 90% seen once. This sample was included in a study of lymphopenia after photon versus proton radiotherapy. Study-wide results and caveats: Authors raise, but do not show, better survival with proton therapy. Oligoclonal CD8+ Temra expansion after nadir drove photon patients' diversity drop. Under photons, naive T cells and diversity fell while effector/memory populations rose.

The V and J ends lost 5 bases and 2 bases, in that order; junction bases with no gene match: 5. The germline V gene has CDR1 MNHEY and CDR2 SMNVEV (reference sequence). The CDR3 totals 14 residues. Sequencing used peripheral blood, obtained from a patient treated with photon-based radiotherapy. The receptor's source is a woman in her thirties or forties with cholangiocarcinoma. The chain uses TRBV27 and TRBJ1-2; 7 bases map to TRBD1. As DNA, the CDR3 is TGTGCCAGCAGTGTCGGGACAGACAACTATGGCTACACCTTC. Translation: CASSVGTDNYGYTF.